This TCR beta chain was sequenced for a study of T-cell memory formation after mild COVID-19. Study-wide points: Pre-infection memory harbored some responding clones, suggesting cross-reactive memory joined.

MiXCR, run by TCRdb on the 5' RACE reads, gives a single entry per CDR3 protein. This repertoire shows more than 350,000 distinct CDR3 sequences, 20% to 25% found once; its top ten account for around an eighth. This clonotype was seen only a few times. Its specificity is unknown. Germline CDR1 and CDR2: SGDLS and YYNGEE. V dropped 0 bases and J dropped 7 bases, with 8 bases sitting between them. This CDR3 has 13 amino acids. V is TRBV9 and J is TRBJ2-1; possible D gene TRBD1, 6 bases. Material for sequencing was PBMCs or a T cell subset sorted from them (not recorded which). The TCR originated in an adult woman who had mild COVID-19 (a few samples of this study predate the infection). Cell type and time point are not known. The DNA of the CDR3 is TGTGCCAGCAGCGTAGGGGGGCGGAATGAGCAGTTCTTC. Translated: CASSVGGRNEQFF.